What follows describes a single T cell receptor beta chain. The CDR3 sequence is 15 residues long. Germline V gene lookup returns CDR1 KGHDR and CDR2 SFDVKD. The junction had 9 bases not matched to a gene; V was cut back by 10 bases and J by 3 bases. Authors' analysis steps: How many nucleated cells were present was estimated from reference gene primer amplification. Sequencing was performed with immunoSEQ multiplex PCR; in TCRdb, only in-frame clones are kept and a portion is missing. D and trimming come from the DNA, and the V and J calls and clone size come from that table. The sample consists of some 83,000 clones, 87% of them appearing once. These data are taken from a study of blood T cell repertoires in COVID-19. Overall study context: Spain, Italy and the United States supplied samples that represented acute and convalescent COVID-19. Sources were T cells, B-cell-depleted T cells, or PBMCs; the material itself was cDNA or gDNA.

Sequences were obtained from peripheral blood. This rearrangement joins TRBV24-1 to TRBJ2-1; 9 bases match TRBD2. This TCR was recovered from a woman of 80 years or more with active or convalescent COVID-19. The CDR3 DNA reads as TGTGCCACTGGGGGGACTAGCATAATCTACAATGAGCAGTTCTTC. Protein: CATGGTSIIYNEQFF.